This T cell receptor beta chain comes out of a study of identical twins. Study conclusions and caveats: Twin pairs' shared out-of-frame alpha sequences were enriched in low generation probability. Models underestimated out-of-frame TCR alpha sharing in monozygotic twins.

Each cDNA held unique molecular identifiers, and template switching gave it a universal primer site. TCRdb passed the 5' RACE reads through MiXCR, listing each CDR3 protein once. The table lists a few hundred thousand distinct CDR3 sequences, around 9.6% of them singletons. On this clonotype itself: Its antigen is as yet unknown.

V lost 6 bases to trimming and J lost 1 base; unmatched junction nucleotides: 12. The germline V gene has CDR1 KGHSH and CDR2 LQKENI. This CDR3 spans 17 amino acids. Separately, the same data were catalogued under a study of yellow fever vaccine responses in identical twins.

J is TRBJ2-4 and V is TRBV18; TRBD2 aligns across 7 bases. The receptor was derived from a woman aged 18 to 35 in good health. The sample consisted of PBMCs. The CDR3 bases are TGTGCCAGCTCCCCCAGGACGGGGGGAGGGGCCAAAAACATTCAGTACTTC. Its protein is CASSPRTGGGAKNIQYF.